This TCR beta chain comes out of a study of beta chain features in type 1 diabetes. Of the isolated RNA, all was reverse transcribed, and so the sequenced material was expressed TCRB transcripts. Here immunoSEQ multiplex PCR was the method, and the copy in TCRdb shows in-frame clones only, minus some. Seen here are roughly 450,000 clones, roughly 11% observed once, and the top ten hold about 0.042%. This CDR3 is built from 14 residues. V lost 1 base, J lost 6 bases, and 9 bases lay in between. CDR1 and CDR2 (germline): SGHTA, FQGTGA. This clonotype was sampled from a woman under 30 in good health. The chain combines TRBV7-3 with TRBJ2-2; D might be TRBD1 or TRBD2, each matching 5 bases. Sequenced input: naive CD4+ T cells from blood. The CDR3 region has the DNA TGTGCCAGCAGCTTAAGTCGGGACCCCGGGGAGCTGTTTTTT. Its translation is CASSLSRDPGELFF.